These 10 T cell receptor beta chains were sequenced from one sample in a study of blood T cell repertoires in COVID-19. Some clones are missing from TCRdb's copy, which holds only in-frame ones; the method was immunoSEQ multiplex PCR. The repertoire consists of hundreds of thousands of clones, with about nine tenths occurring once and the leading ten covering 11%. The source material was peripheral blood. The receptors originated from a woman aged 25 to 45 with COVID-19, enrolled during active disease.

The V call is TRBV27, the J call TRBJ1-1; TRBD1 might be the D (5 bases). Germline CDR1 and CDR2: MNHEY and SMNVEV (reference sequence). There are 14 residues in the CDR3. Deletions cut 5 bases from V and 1 base from J, with 11 bases between. CDR3 sequence: CASSHGRGNTEAFF. The CDR3 coding sequence is TGTGCCAGCAGTCACGGGAGGGGGAACACTGAAGCTTTCTTT.

This chain joins TRBV4-2 and TRBJ2-1; 7 bases line up with TRBD1. Germline CDR1 and CDR2: LGHNA and YNFKEQ. V dropped 1 base and J dropped 2; count of bases not matched to a gene: 2. This CDR3 has 15 amino acids. The CDR3 region is CASSQGQGPYNEQFF. The CDR3 bases are TGTGCCAGCAGCCAAGGACAGGGCCCCTACAATGAGCAGTTCTTC.

This sequence joins TRBV7-7 and TRBJ2-1; TRBD1 is a possible D gene (6 bases). Germline CDR1 reads SSHAT; CDR2 reads FNYEAQ (reference sequence). The CDR3 is made up of 14 amino acids. V lost 0 bases and J 7 bases, leaving 10 bases between the germline ends. The CDR3 nucleotides read TGTGCCAGCAGCTTAGCAGGACAGATAAATGAGCAGTTCTTC. Residues: CASSLAGQINEQFF.

The gene calls are TRBV27 and TRBJ2-7; TRBD1 matches at 7 bases. CDR1 and CDR2 (germline): MNHEY, SMNVEV (reference sequence). The CDR3 loop spans 14 amino acids. Unmatched junction bases numbered 6, after V lost 5 bases and J lost 2 bases. CDR3 coding DNA: TGTGCCAGCAGTGGGACAGACTCAGCCTACGAGCAGTACTTC. It translates to CASSGTDSAYEQYF.

The chain uses TRBV19 and TRBJ1-2; 8 positions agree with TRBD1. Trimming cost V 6 bases and J 3 bases; bases outside gene matches: 6. The CDR3 length is 14 residues. Germline lookup yields CDR1 LNHDA and CDR2 SQIVND (reference sequence). CDR3 sequence: CASSQDRVDYGYTF. The CDR3 DNA is TGTGCCAGTAGCCAGGACAGGGTTGACTATGGCTACACCTTC. The full variable domain, completed using reference TRBV19 and TRBJ1-2, is DGGITQSPKYLFRKEGQNVTLSCEQNLNHDAMYWYRQDPGQGLRLIYYSQIVNDFQKGDIAEGYSVSREKKESFPLTVTSAQKNPTAFYLCASSQDRVDYGYTFGSGTRLTVV.

This clone was counted a few times. The chain couples TRBV18 to TRBJ1-4; 9 bases are a match to TRBD1. J was trimmed by 8 bases and V by 4 bases; bases with no gene match: 5. There are 14 residues in the CDR3. Germline CDR1 is KGHSH and CDR2 is LQKENI. The CDR3 sequence: CASSRPGTGEKLFF. CDR3 nucleotide sequence: TGTGCCAGCTCACGACCGGGGACAGGGGAAAAACTGTTTTTT. The full variable domain, rest sourced from reference TRBV18 and TRBJ1-4, is NAGVMQNPRHLVRRRGQEARLRCSPMKGHSHVYWYRQLPEEGLKFMVYLQKENIIDESGMPKERFSAEFPKEGPSILRIQQVVRGDSAAYFCASSRPGTGEKLFFGSGTQLSVL.

The rearrangement joins TRBV29-1 to TRBJ1-2, with D possibly matching TRBD1 (6 bases). The CDR3 runs 14 residues. Germline CDR1 is SQVTM and CDR2 is ANQGSEA. The V end was cut by 4 bases, the J end by 5 bases, with 17 bases between. Written as DNA, the CDR3 is TGCAGCGTTGGTGGGGGGGGCAGAGATTATGGCTACACCTTC. Protein: CSVGGGGRDYGYTF. The variable domain in full, completed from reference TRBV29-1 and TRBJ1-2, reads SAVISQKPSRDICQRGTSLTIQCQVDSQVTMMFWYRQQPGQSLTLIATANQGSEATYESGFVIDKFPISRPNLTFSTLTVSNMSPEDSSIYLCSVGGGGRDYGYTFGSGTRLTVV.

The V call is TRBV5-1, the J call TRBJ2-2; 12 nucleotides align to TRBD1. After removal of 4 bases from V and 9 bases from J, the junction contained 7 bases not matched to a gene. Per the germline V gene, CDR1 is SGHRS and CDR2 is YFSETQ. There are 15 residues in the CDR3. The DNA for the CDR3 is TGCGCCAGCAGCCGGGACAGGGGGCAAGTTAGGGAGCTGTTTTTT. It encodes CASSRDRGQVRELFF.

This rearrangement joins TRBV19 to TRBJ2-3; 11 bases are a match to TRBD2. After removal of 3 bases from V and 4 bases from J, the junction contained 9 bases not matched to a gene. The CDR3 sequence is 17 residues long. Per the germline V gene, CDR1 is LNHDA and CDR2 is SQIVND (reference sequence). The CDR3: CASSMTSGALSADTQYF. The CDR3 coding sequence is TGTGCCAGTAGTATGACTAGCGGGGCTCTCTCCGCAGATACGCAGTATTTT.

The chain links TRBV6-2 or TRBV6-3 to TRBJ2-7; 8 nucleotides line up with TRBD1. The length of the CDR3 is 15 residues. The trim removed 6 bases at V and 4 bases at J, leaving 11 bases unmatched. Germline CDR1 and CDR2: MNHEY and SVGEGT. DNA for the CDR3: TGTGCCAGCAGCCCTACTAACAGGGGGAGTTACGAGCAGTACTTC. It yields the protein CASSPTNRGSYEQYF.